The source of this T cell receptor beta chain is a study of cytomegalovirus exposure and HLA in healthy donors. In the study overall: Samples from HLA-typed donors yielded about 85 million unique TCRs in an early data release.

Overall study results and limits: The study labeled 170 or so TCR beta chains cytomegalovirus-associated.

Worth noting for this clone: Its target is not known.

The CDR3 spans 14 residues. The junction had 8 bases not matched to a gene; V was cut back by 6 bases and J by 4 bases. Germline V gene sequence: CDR1 MNHNS, CDR2 SASEGT. Healthy people donating bone marrow made up the donors. In nominal health when sampled, donors likely had unrecorded immune exposures nonetheless. PCR was performed using 60 Vbeta and 13 Jbeta primers. Assay: immunoSEQ multiplex PCR; the TCRdb copy retains only in-frame clones and omits some. Altogether 110,000 or so clones are present, 60% to 85% being singletons, with the ten largest covering under 3.5%. This clonotype was sampled from a female donor in good health and CMV-seronegative. This chain joins TRBV6-1 and TRBJ2-7, with 8 bases fitting TRBD1. Sequencing was performed on PBMCs. The DNA of the CDR3 is TGTGCCAGCAGGCTTGCACAGGGGGGTTACGAGCAGTACTTC. Protein product: CASRLAQGGYEQYF.